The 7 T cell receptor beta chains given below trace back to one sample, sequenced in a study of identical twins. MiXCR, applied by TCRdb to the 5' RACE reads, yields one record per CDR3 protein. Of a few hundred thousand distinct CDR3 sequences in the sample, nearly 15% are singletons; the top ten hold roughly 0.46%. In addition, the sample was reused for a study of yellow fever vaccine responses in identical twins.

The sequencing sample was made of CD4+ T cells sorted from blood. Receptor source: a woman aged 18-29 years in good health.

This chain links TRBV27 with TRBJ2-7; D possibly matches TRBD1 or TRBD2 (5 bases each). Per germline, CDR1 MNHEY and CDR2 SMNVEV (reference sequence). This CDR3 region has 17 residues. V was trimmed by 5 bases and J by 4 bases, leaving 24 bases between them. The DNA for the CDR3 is TGTGCCAGCAGTCTAACCGGGACCTGGGGCTCGAAGTACGAGCAGTACTTC. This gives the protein CASSLTGTWGSKYEQYF.

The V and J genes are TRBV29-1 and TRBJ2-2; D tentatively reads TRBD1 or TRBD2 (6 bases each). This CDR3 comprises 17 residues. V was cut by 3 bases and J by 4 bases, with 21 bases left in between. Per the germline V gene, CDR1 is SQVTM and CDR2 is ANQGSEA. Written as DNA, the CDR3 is TGCAGCGTTGATATGCCTTACGGGGGCGTGGGCACCGGGGAGCTGTTTTTT. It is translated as CSVDMPYGGVGTGELFF.

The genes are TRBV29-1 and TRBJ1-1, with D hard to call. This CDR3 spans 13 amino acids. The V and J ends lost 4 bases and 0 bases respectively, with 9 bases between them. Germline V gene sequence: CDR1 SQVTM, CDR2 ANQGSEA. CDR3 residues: CSVATEMNTEAFF. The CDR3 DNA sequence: TGCAGCGTTGCCACGGAGATGAACACTGAAGCTTTCTTT. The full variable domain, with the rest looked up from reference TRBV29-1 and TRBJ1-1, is SAVISQKPSRDICQRGTSLTIQCQVDSQVTMMFWYRQQPGQSLTLIATANQGSEATYESGFVIDKFPISRPNLTFSTLTVSNMSPEDSSIYLCSVATEMNTEAFFGQGTRLTVV.

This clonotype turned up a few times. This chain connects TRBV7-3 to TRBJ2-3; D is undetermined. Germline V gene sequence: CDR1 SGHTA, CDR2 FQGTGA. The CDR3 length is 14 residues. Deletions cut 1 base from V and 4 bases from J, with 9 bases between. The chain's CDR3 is CASSLMSGPDTQYF. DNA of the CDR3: TGTGCCAGCAGCTTAATGTCCGGGCCAGATACGCAGTATTTT.

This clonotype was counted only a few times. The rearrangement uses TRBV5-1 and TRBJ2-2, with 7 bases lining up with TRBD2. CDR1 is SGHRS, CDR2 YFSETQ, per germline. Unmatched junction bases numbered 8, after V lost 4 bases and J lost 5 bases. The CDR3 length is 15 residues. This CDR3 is CASSLWEGRTGELFF. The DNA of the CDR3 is TGCGCCAGCAGCCTCTGGGAGGGCCGAACCGGGGAGCTGTTTTTT.

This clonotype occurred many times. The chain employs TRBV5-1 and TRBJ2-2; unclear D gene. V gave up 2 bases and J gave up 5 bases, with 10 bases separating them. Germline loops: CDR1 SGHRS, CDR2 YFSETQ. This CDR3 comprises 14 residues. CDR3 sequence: CASSFTDSTGELFF. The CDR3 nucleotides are TGCGCCAGCAGCTTTACAGATAGTACCGGGGAGCTGTTTTTT.

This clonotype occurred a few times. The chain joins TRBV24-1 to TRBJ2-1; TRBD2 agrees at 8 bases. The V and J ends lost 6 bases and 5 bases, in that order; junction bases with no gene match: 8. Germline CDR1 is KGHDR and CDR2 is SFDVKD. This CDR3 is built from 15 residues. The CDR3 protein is CATSPQTSVNNEQFF. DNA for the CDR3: TGTGCCACCAGTCCTCAGACTAGCGTAAACAATGAGCAGTTCTTC.